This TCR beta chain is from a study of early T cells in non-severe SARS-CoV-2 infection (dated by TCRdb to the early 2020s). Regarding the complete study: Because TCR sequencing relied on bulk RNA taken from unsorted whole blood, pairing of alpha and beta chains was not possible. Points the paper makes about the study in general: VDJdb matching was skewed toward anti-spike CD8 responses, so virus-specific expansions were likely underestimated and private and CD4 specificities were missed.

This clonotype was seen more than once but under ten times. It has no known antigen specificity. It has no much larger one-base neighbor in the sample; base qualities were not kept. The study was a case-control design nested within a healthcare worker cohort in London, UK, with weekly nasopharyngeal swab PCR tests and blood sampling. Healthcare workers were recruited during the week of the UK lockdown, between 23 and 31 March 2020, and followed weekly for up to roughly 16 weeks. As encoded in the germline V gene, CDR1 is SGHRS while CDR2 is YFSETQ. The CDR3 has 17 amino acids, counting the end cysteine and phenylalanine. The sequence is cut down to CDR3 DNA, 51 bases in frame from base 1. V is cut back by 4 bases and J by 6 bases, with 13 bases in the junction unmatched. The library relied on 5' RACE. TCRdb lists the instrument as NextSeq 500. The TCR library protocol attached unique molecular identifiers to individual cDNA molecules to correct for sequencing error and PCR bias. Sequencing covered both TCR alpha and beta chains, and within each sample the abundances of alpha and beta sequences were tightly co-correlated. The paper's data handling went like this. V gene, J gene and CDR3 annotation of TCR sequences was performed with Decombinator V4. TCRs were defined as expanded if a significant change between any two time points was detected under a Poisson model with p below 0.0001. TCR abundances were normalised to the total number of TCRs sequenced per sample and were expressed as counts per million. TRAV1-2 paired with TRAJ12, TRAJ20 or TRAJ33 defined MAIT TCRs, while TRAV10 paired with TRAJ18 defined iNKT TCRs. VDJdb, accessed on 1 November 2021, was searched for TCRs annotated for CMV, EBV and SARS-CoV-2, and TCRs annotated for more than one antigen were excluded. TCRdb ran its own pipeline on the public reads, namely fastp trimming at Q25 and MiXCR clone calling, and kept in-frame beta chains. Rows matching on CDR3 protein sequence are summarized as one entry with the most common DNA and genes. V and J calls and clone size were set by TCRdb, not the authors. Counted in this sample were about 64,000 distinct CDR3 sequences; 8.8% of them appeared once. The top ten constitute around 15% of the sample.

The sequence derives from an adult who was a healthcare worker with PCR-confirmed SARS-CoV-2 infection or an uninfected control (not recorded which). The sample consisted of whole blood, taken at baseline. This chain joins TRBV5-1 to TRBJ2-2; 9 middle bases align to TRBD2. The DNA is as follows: TGCGCCAGCAGCCCCCGATTAGCGGGAGATTTCGCCGGGGAGCTGTTTTTT. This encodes CASSPRLAGDFAGELFF.